These T cell receptor beta chains were read from a single sample in a study of cytomegalovirus exposure and HLA in healthy donors. TCRdb's table, derived via immunoSEQ multiplex PCR, lists solely in-frame clones and lacks some. This repertoire shows some 170,000 clones, approximately 79% found once; its top ten account for around 1.9%. The specimen sequenced was PBMCs. The receptors stem from a man aged 40-55 years in good health and CMV-seronegative. CDR3s include the opening cysteine and the closing phenylalanine or tryptophan. Fields, in order: J gene, clone size, V gene, CDR3 protein. Clone size is stated in some rows and not others, as once, few, many or a class when expanded.

J gene: TRBJ1-1
clone size: -
V gene: TRBV4-1
CDR3 protein: CASSPLTGTGLGTEAFF

J gene: TRBJ2-5
clone size: -
V gene: TRBV29-1
CDR3 protein: CSVTGGGETQYF

J gene: TRBJ2-1
clone size: -
V gene: TRBV5-1
CDR3 protein: CASSGRTSGSNNEQFF

J gene: TRBJ2-1
clone size: -
V gene: TRBV7-9
CDR3 protein: CASRWEGLGEQFF

J gene: TRBJ2-7
clone size: -
V gene: TRBV30
CDR3 protein: CAWSVLGQGGEQYF

J gene: TRBJ2-2
clone size: -
V gene: TRBV2
CDR3 protein: CASGGSATGELFF

J gene: TRBJ2-2
clone size: -
V gene: TRBV5-1
CDR3 protein: CASSPRSGNTGELFF

J gene: TRBJ2-3
clone size: once
V gene: TRBV5-4
CDR3 protein: CASSRQVRDTQYF

J gene: TRBJ2-7
clone size: -
V gene: TRBV28
CDR3 protein: CASSLYLGRNYEQYF

J gene: TRBJ1-4
clone size: -
V gene: TRBV2
CDR3 protein: CASSDLTVSNEKLFF

J gene: TRBJ2-1
clone size: -
V gene: TRBV7-9
CDR3 protein: CASSFDGLAGLDEQFF

J gene: TRBJ1-1
clone size: -
V gene: TRBV27
CDR3 protein: CASSLAGTLNTEAFF